This TCR beta chain is from a study of cytomegalovirus exposure and HLA in healthy donors. Points from the study as a whole: The authors listed over 150 TCR beta chains as cytomegalovirus-associated. Across donors, most TCRs were seen rarely, yet some public ones were widespread.

Germline CDR1 reads SGHVS; CDR2 reads FQNEAQ. This CDR3 region has 13 residues. The V gene end was trimmed by 3 bases and the J gene end by 15 bases; junction bases not matched to a gene: 10. This clone occurred once. Its antigen is not known. These donors were members of the roughly 120-subject validation cohort, a group separate from the roughly 670-subject first cohort. Data came from immunoSEQ multiplex PCR; TCRdb stores just in-frame clones and leaves some out. There are approximately 150,000 clones in the sample; around four fifths occur only once, and about 2.1% lies in the top ten. Sequencing was carried out using PBMCs. This chain uses TRBV7-8 with TRBJ2-1; 8 bases align to TRBD1. The clonotype was recovered from a man aged 25 to 40 in good health and CMV-seropositive. CDR3 nucleotides: TGTGCCAGCAGCTTGCCCCCTGGACAGGGCCGGTTCTTC. Residues: CASSLPPGQGRFF.